Following are 16 T cell receptor beta chains from one sample sequenced in a study of cytomegalovirus exposure and HLA in healthy donors. Researchers ran the PCR with 60 Vbeta and 13 Jbeta primers. Some clones are missing from TCRdb's copy, which holds only in-frame ones; the method was immunoSEQ multiplex PCR. This table has some 130,000 clones, about 73% appearing once. Material: PBMCs. Every receptor here comes from a woman aged 60-75 years in good health and CMV-seropositive.

This clone showed up just once. The chain couples TRBV5-1 to TRBJ1-2; TRBD1 might be the D (5 bases). V was trimmed by 4 bases and J by 10 bases, leaving 11 bases between them. Germline V gene sequence: CDR1 SGHRS, CDR2 YFSETQ. This CDR3 region has 11 residues. The CDR3: CASSADIVYTF. The CDR3 nucleotides read TGCGCCAGCAGCGCGGACATAGTCTACACCTTC.

V and J are TRBV7-9 and TRBJ2-7; tentative D call: TRBD2 (5 bases). The germline V gene encodes CDR1 SEHNR and CDR2 FQNEAQ (reference sequence). The CDR3 spans 16 residues. V was cut by 5 bases and J by 2 bases, with 19 bases left in between. The CDR3 nucleotides read TGTGCCAGCAGCCTCAACGCGGGTCCCCTAGCCTACGAGCAGTACTTC. Amino acids: CASSLNAGPLAYEQYF.

The V and J genes are TRBV7-9 and TRBJ1-4, with TRBD1 identical over 7 bases. Germline V gene lookup returns CDR1 SEHNR and CDR2 FQNEAQ (reference sequence). J lost 4 bases, V lost 1 base, and 3 bases had no gene match. The CDR3 covers 15 residues. The CDR3 DNA is TGTGCCAGCAGCTTAGTGGCAGGGGGTAATGAAAAACTGTTTTTT. It translates to CASSLVAGGNEKLFF. Variable domain in full (rest from reference TRBV7-9 and TRBJ1-4): DTGVSQNPRHKITKRGQNVTFRCDPISEHNRLYWYRQTLGQGPEFLTYFQNEAQLEKSRLLSDRFSAERPKGSFSTLEIQRTEQGDSAMYLCASSLVAGGNEKLFFGSGTQLSVL.

The chain recombines TRBV27 with TRBJ1-1; D call uncertain. V was cut by 1 base and J by 0 bases, with 3 bases left in between. The V gene's germline CDR1 is MNHEY and CDR2 SMNVEV (reference sequence). The CDR3 runs 13 residues. Here the CDR3 DNA reads TGTGCCAGCAGTTTATTCGTGAACACTGAAGCTTTCTTT. Translated, it gives CASSLFVNTEAFF.

V and J are TRBV6-1 and TRBJ1-2; D perhaps matches TRBD1 (6 bases). V dropped 4 bases and J dropped 3 bases, with 15 bases sitting between them. This CDR3 contains 15 residues. Per germline, CDR1 MNHNS and CDR2 SASEGT. CDR3 in DNA: TGTGCCAGCAGTGTCGAGTATGGGGGCCACTATGGCTACACCTTC. Its protein product is CASSVEYGGHYGYTF.

For this clone: At one boundary the junction diverges from the germline segment, which might be a read error. The chain couples TRBV5-1 to TRBJ2-7; TRBD2 agrees at 9 bases. Germline V gene sequence: CDR1 SGHRS, CDR2 YFSETQ. This CDR3 contains 14 residues. DNA for the CDR3: TGCGCCAGCACCTTGACTAGCGGAGTCTACGAGCAGTACTTC. Its protein product is CASTLTSGVYEQYF. The full variable domain, its missing parts supplied by reference TRBV5-1 and TRBJ2-7, is KAGVTQTPRYLIKTRGQQVTLSCSPISGHRSVSWYQQTPGQGLQFLFEYFSETQRNKGNFPGRFSGRQFSNSRSEMNVSTLELGDSALYLCASTLTSGVYEQYFGPGTRLTVT.

This chain joins TRBV5-1 and TRBJ1-1; 7 bases line up with TRBD1. Germline-derived CDR1 and CDR2 are SGHRS and YFSETQ. The CDR3 has 15 amino acids. V was pared by 5 bases and J by 5 bases, with 12 bases of the junction left unmatched. DNA for the CDR3: TGCGCCAGCAGACAATCCACAGGGGCAGGGACTGAAGCTTTCTTT. As protein: CASRQSTGAGTEAFF.

The chain recombines TRBV5-1 with TRBJ2-5; 8 nucleotides match TRBD1. The J call may be faulty, since TRBJ2-7 better matches the DNA end. This CDR3 is 14 amino acids long. CDR1 and CDR2 (germline): SGHRS, YFSETQ. The CDR3: CASSPLDRAHEQYF. For the CDR3, the DNA is TGCGCCAGCAGCCCCTTGGACAGGGCACACGAGCAGTACTTC.

The chain links TRBV10-3 to TRBJ1-1, with D possibly matching TRBD1 (6 bases). Trimming shortened V by 6 bases and J by 5 bases, and 13 bases separated the two germline ends. In germline, CDR1 is ENHRY, CDR2 SYGVKD. This CDR3 comprises 13 residues. Here the CDR3 DNA reads TGTGCCATCAGCTCAGGGGAGCTAACTGAAGCTTTCTTT. It translates to CAISSGELTEAFF.

The chain recombines TRBV7-9 with TRBJ1-2; D is perhaps TRBD1 (5 bases). Germline-derived CDR1 and CDR2 are SEHNR and FQNEAQ (reference sequence). The CDR3 covers 14 residues. Trimming pared 5 bases from V and 1 base from J, leaving 11 bases between. The CDR3 region is CASSPSTVNYGYTF. DNA for the CDR3: TGTGCCAGCAGCCCTTCGACAGTTAACTATGGCTACACCTTC.

This chain uses TRBV28 with TRBJ2-5, with 9 bases identical to TRBD1. Germline V lookup: CDR1 MDHEN, CDR2 SYDVKM. V lost 2 bases, J lost 4 bases, and 5 bases stayed unmatched. The CDR3 is 15 residues long. This chain's CDR3 is CASSLDRGSLETQYF. CDR3 DNA: TGTGCCAGCAGTTTAGACAGGGGGTCCTTAGAGACCCAGTACTTC.

The V and J genes are TRBV6-6 and TRBJ2-7, with D possibly matching TRBD1 (5 bases). V was pared by 6 bases and J by 2 bases, with 14 bases between. CDR3 length equals 14 residues. Germline V gene sequence: CDR1 MNHNY, CDR2 SVGAGI (reference sequence). This chain's CDR3 is CASSSLWGPYEQYF. The DNA for the CDR3 is TGTGCCAGCAGCTCCCTTTGGGGCCCCTACGAGCAGTACTTC.

This sequence joins TRBV7-2 and TRBJ2-3; 11 nucleotides match TRBD2. The CDR3 extends over 17 amino acids. Germline assignment: CDR1 SGHTA and CDR2 FQGNSA. The J segment lost 0 bases and the V segment lost 3 bases, leaving 5 bases of the junction unmatched. CDR3 DNA: TGTGCCAGCAGCTTCAGACTAGCGGGACCTAGCACAGATACGCAGTATTTT. Amino acids: CASSFRLAGPSTDTQYF.

This chain joins TRBV30 and TRBJ2-5; 7 bases match TRBD2. The J call may be mistaken, given a closer DNA end match to TRBJ2-7. Germline V gene data show CDR1 as GTSNPN and CDR2 as SVGIG (reference sequence). The CDR3 covers 14 residues. CDR3 nucleotide sequence: TGTGCCTGGAGTGTACCCGGGGGGTCGGCCGAGCAGTACTTC. Translated: CAWSVPGGSAEQYF.

This sequence joins TRBV5-6 and TRBJ2-7; D possibly corresponds to TRBD2 (5 bases). The CDR3 has 13 residues. Germline V lookup: CDR1 SGHDT, CDR2 YYEEEE. V lost 4 bases, J lost 3 bases, and 11 bases lay in between. The CDR3 DNA reads as TGTGCCAGCAGCGGACCAGCGGTCTACGAGCAGTACTTC. Amino acids: CASSGPAVYEQYF. Complete variable domain (other parts from reference TRBV5-6 and TRBJ2-7): DAGVTQSPTHLIKTRGQQVTLRCSPKSGHDTVSWYQQALGQGPQFIFQYYEEEERQRGNFPDRFSGHQFPNYSSELNVNALLLGDSALYLCASSGPAVYEQYFGPGTRLTVT.

The CDR3, as DNA: TGTGCCAGCAGCTGGGGACAGGGAGACTACAATGAGCAGTTCTTC. As protein: CASSWGQGDYNEQFF. The chain is built from TRBV7-2 and TRBJ2-1; 9 nucleotides agree with TRBD1. The CDR3 extends over 15 amino acids. The germline gives CDR1 SGHTA, CDR2 FQGNSA. Germline trimming cut 4 bases from V and 3 bases from J; bases unmatched to any gene: 4.